This is a list of T cell receptor beta chains from one sample in a study of blood T cell repertoires in COVID-19. TCRdb's table, derived via immunoSEQ multiplex PCR, lists solely in-frame clones and lacks some. This sample yields around 60,000 clones, of which 65% to 80% are seen a single time; approximately 21% belongs to the top ten. Sequenced input: peripheral blood. These receptors were obtained from a man under 40 with COVID-19, enrolled during active disease. The CDR3 runs from the conserved cysteine through the conserved F or W. A D gene is named only where the DNA matches it firmly. Clone sizes are given selectively: once, few, many, or a class where the clone is expanded.

cdr3_nt | cdr3_aa | j_call | v_call | clone_size | d_call
TGCGCCAGCAGCCAAGAGGGACCTGGGAGGGGACACTATGGCTACACCTTC | CASSQEGPGRGHYGYTF | TRBJ1-2 | TRBV4-1 | - | -
TGTGCCAGCAGCTCAAGCCAGGACTATGGCTACACCTTC | CASSSSQDYGYTF | TRBJ1-2 | TRBV6-5 | few | -
TGTGCCAGTTCCCCGGGAGGGAGTATCTACGAGCAGTACTTC | CASSPGGSIYEQYF | TRBJ2-7 | TRBV19 | - | TRBD2
TGTGCCAGCAGCCAAGTTGAGAATCAGCCCCAGCATTTT | CASSQVENQPQHF | TRBJ1-5 | TRBV3-1/TRBV3-2 | - | -
TGTGCCAGCAGGGAACAACTAGCGGGAACGGGAAAGACCCAGTACTTC | CASREQLAGTGKTQYF | TRBJ2-5 | TRBV6-1 | - | TRBD2
TGTGCCACCAGTGATCCCGGGACAGGGATAACCTTCTTT | CATSDPGTGITFF | TRBJ1-1 | TRBV24-1 | - | TRBD1
TGTGCCAGCAGCGCGGGACTACGACCGAGCTCCTACAATGAGCAGTTCTTC | CASSAGLRPSSYNEQFF | TRBJ2-1 | TRBV9 | - | TRBD2
TGTGCCAGCACCCCACTCCACTCAGGGGGCGAGCAGTACTTC | CASTPLHSGGEQYF | TRBJ2-7 | TRBV6-2/TRBV6-3 | few | TRBD1
TGTGCCAGCAGTCGTAAACCGGGACAGATAAACACCATATATTTT | CASSRKPGQINTIYF | TRBJ1-3 | TRBV6-5 | - | TRBD1
TGCGCCAGCAGCTTGACTTCAGGGTCTGGGGCCAACGTCCTGACTTTC | CASSLTSGSGANVLTF | TRBJ2-6 | TRBV5-1 | - | -
TGTGCCTGGAGTGTATTCCGAGATACGCAGTATTTT | CAWSVFRDTQYF | TRBJ2-3 | TRBV30 | - | -
TGTGCCAGCAGCTTGGACAGCGGAAGCTCTGGGGCCAACGTCCTGACTTTC | CASSLDSGSSGANVLTF | TRBJ2-6 | TRBV5-4 | once | -
TGTGCCAGCAGTTTAGGGACAGGGCGGAGGGATACGCAGTATTTT | CASSLGTGRRDTQYF | TRBJ2-3 | TRBV27 | - | TRBD1
TGTGCCAGCAGCTTTGGTAGATCAACTGAAGCTTTCTTT | CASSFGRSTEAFF | TRBJ1-1 | TRBV3-1/TRBV3-2 | - | -
TGCGCCAGCAGCTTGGCCCCCAGCTCCTATAATTCACCCCTCCACTTT | CASSLAPSSYNSPLHF | TRBJ1-6 | TRBV5-1 | - | -
TGTGCCAGTAGTATCGCGGGACAGGGGGATACGCAGTATTTT | CASSIAGQGDTQYF | TRBJ2-3 | TRBV19 | few | TRBD1
TGCGCCAGCAGCTCCGGACAGGGGGCAACTAATGAAAAACTGTTTTTT | CASSSGQGATNEKLFF | TRBJ1-4 | TRBV5-1 | once | TRBD1
TGTGCCAGCAGCCAAATGCTAGCGGGATTCCCACTCGAGCAGTACTTC | CASSQMLAGFPLEQYF | TRBJ2-7 | TRBV14 | - | TRBD2
TGTGCCAGCAGCGACGGGACAGGGGTTATCCGTGCGGCTTTCTTT | CASSDGTGVIRAAFF | TRBJ1-1 | TRBV6-5 | once | TRBD1
TGTGCCAGCAGCTTGGGCGCCTCCCCTAGGGAGACCCAGTACTTC | CASSLGASPRETQYF | TRBJ2-5 | TRBV5-6 | - | -
TGTGCCAGCATGAGAGGGGGATTGAACACTGAAGCTTTCTTT | CASMRGGLNTEAFF | TRBJ1-1 | TRBV27 | - | -
TGTGCCAGCAGCCCAGGGGGGACAGGGGGCAGAAGCGAGACCCAGTACTTC | CASSPGGTGGRSETQYF | TRBJ2-5 | TRBV7-8 | - | TRBD1
TGTGCCATCAGCATTGGGACAGGGGGCTCCGGGGAGCTGTTTTTT | CAISIGTGGSGELFF | TRBJ2-2 | TRBV10-3 | once | TRBD1
TGTGCCAGCAGTTTATACTCGGGGGGTAATTACAATCAGCCCCAGCATTTT | CASSLYSGGNYNQPQHF | TRBJ1-5 | TRBV28 | once | -
TGTGCCAGCAGTAATAGCGGGGGGGCCAATGAGCAGTTCTTC | CASSNSGGANEQFF | TRBJ2-1 | TRBV6-5 | - | TRBD2